The clone carrying this T cell receptor beta chain was recorded a few times. The V gene's germline CDR1 is ENHRY and CDR2 SYGVKD. V lost 0 bases and J 4 bases, leaving 8 bases between the germline ends. The CDR3 has 14 residues. This specimen belongs to a study of blood T cells in healthy people across ages. With a J-beta primer mix and a sample-barcoded 5' primer, a second PCR ran about 7 to 12 cycles. Each CDR3 protein is one row after TCRdb ran MiXCR on the 5' RACE reads. The table lists roughly 860,000 distinct CDR3 sequences, 62% of them singletons, with around a quarter in the top ten. The receptor comes from a young man in good health. The chain carries TRBV10-3 and TRBJ2-3; possibly TRBD2 for D (5 bases). Sequencing input: blood. The CDR3 reads CAISESLAPDTQYF. CDR3 nucleotides: TGTGCCATCAGTGAGTCGCTAGCCCCAGATACGCAGTATTTT.